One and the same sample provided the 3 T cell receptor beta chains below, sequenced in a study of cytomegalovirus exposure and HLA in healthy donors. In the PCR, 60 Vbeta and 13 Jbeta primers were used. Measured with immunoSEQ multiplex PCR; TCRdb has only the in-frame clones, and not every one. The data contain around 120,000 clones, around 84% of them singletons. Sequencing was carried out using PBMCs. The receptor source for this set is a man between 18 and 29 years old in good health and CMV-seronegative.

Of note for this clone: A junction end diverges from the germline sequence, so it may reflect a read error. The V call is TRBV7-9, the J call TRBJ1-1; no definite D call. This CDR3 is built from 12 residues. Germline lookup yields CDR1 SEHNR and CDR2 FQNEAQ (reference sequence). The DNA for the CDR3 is TGTTCCAGCAGTCAGGATATCACTGAAGCTTTCTTT. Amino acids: CSSSQDITEAFF.

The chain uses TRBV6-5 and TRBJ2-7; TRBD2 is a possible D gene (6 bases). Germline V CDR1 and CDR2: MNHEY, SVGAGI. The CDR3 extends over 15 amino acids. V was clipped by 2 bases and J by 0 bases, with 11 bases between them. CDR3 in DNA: TGTGCCAGCAGTTACGGCGGGGCAAGCTCCTACGAGCAGTACTTC. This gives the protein CASSYGGASSYEQYF.

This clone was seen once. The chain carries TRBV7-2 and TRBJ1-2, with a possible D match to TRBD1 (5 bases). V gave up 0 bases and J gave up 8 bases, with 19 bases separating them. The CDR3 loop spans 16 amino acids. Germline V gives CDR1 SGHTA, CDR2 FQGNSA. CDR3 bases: TGTGCCAGCAGCTTAGCGCCAGGGAAAGGTCCGCAAGGCTACACCTTC. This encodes CASSLAPGKGPQGYTF.